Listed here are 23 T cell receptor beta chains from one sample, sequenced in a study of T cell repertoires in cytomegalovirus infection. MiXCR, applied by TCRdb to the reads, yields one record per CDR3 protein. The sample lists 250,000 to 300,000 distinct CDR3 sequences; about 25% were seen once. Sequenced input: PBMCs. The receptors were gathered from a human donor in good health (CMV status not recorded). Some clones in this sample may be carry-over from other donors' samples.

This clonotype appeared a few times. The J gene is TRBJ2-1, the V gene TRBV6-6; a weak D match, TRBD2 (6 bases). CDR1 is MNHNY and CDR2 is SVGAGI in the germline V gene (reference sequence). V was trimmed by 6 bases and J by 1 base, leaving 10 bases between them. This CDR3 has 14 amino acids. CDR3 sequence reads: CASSGTGSYNEQFF. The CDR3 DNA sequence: TGTGCCAGCAGCGGGACTGGATCCTACAATGAGCAGTTCTTC.

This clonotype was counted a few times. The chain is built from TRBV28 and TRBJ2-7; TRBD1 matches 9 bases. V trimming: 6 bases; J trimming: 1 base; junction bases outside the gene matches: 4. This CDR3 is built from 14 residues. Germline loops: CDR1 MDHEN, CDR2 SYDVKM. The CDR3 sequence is CASRVGQGSYEQYF. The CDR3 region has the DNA TGTGCCAGCAGAGTGGGACAGGGTTCCTACGAGCAGTACTTC.

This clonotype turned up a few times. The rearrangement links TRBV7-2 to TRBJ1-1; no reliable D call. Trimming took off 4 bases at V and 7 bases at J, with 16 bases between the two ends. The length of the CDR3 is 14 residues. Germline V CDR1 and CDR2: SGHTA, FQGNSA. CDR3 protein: CASSSLLIKFEAFF. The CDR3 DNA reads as TGTGCCAGCAGCTCACTACTAATAAAGTTTGAAGCTTTCTTT.

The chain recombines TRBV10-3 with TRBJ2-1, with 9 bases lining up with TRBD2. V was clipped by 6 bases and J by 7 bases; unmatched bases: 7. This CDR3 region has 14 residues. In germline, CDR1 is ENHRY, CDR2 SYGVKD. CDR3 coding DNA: TGTGCCATCAGGCCCGGGACTAGCTTGAATGAGCAGTTCTTC. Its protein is CAIRPGTSLNEQFF.

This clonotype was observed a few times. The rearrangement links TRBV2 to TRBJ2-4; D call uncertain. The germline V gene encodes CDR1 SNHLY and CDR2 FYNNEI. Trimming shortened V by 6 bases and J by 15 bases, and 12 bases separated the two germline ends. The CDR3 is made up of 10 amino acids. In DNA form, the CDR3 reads TGTGCCAGCAGCGAATCTCTGCCGTACTTC. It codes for CASSESLPYF.

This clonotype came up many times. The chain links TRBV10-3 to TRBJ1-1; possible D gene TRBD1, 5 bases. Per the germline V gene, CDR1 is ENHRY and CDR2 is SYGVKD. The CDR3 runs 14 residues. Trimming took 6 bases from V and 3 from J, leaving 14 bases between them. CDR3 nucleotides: TGTGCCATCAGCGGGGCAGGAGGCGACACTGAAGCTTTCTTT. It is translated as CAISGAGGDTEAFF.

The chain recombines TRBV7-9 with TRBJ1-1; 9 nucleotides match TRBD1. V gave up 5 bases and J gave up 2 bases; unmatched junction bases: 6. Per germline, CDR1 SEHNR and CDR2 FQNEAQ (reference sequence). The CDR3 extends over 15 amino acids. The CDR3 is CASSERQGGNTEAFF. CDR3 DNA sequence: TGTGCCAGCAGCGAGCGACAGGGGGGTAACACTGAAGCTTTCTTT.

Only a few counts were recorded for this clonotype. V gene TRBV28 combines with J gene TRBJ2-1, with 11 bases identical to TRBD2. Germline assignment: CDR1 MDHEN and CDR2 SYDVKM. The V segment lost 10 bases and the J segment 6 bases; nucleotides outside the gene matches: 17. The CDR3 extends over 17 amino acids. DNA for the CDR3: TGTGCCACACTATCTTTCATAGCGGGAGGGCCAGGCAATGAGCAGTTCTTC. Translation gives CATLSFIAGGPGNEQFF.

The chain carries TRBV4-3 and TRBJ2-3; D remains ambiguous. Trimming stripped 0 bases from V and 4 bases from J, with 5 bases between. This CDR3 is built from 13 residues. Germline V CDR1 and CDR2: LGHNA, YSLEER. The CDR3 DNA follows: TGCGCCAGCAGCCAAGAACGGGCAGATACGCAGTATTTT. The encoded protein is CASSQERADTQYF.

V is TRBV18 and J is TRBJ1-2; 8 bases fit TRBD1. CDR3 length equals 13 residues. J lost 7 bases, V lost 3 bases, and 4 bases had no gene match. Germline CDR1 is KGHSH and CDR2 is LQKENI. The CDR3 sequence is CASSPKTGAGYTF. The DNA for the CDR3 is TGTGCCAGCTCACCCAAGACAGGGGCTGGCTACACCTTC.

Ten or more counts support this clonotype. The CDR3 sequence: CASSSILRQGEEQYF. CDR3 DNA sequence: TGTGCCAGCAGCTCGATACTGAGACAGGGCGAGGAGCAGTACTTC. The chain combines TRBV7-9 with TRBJ2-7, with TRBD1 identical over 7 bases. Germline V lookup: CDR1 SEHNR, CDR2 FQNEAQ (reference sequence). The CDR3 is 15 amino acids. The trim removed 4 bases at V and 7 bases at J, leaving 13 bases unmatched.

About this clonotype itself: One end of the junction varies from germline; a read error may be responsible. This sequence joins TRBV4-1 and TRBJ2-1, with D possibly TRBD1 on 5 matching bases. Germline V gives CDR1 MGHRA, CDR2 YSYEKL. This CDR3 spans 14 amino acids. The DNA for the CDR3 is TGTGCCAGCAGCCCAAGTACAGGCCAAAATGAGCAGTTCTTC. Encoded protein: CASSPSTGQNEQFF.

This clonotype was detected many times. The CDR3 sequence: CASSLVGSSGSGRAYEQYF. CDR3 in DNA: TGTGCCAGCAGCTTAGTCGGAAGTTCGGGCAGCGGGAGGGCCTACGAGCAGTACTTC. The V call is TRBV7-2, the J call TRBJ2-7, with 10 bases fitting TRBD2. V shed 1 base, J shed 2 bases, and the junction held 14 bases outside the gene matches. In germline, CDR1 is SGHTA, CDR2 FQGNSA. There are 19 residues in the CDR3.

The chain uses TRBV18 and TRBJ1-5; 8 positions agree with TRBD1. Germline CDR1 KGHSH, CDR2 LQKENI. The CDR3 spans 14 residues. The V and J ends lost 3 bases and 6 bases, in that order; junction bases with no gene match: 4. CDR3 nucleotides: TGTGCCAGCTCACCGGACAGGGTAGTTCAGCCCCAGCATTTT. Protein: CASSPDRVVQPQHF.

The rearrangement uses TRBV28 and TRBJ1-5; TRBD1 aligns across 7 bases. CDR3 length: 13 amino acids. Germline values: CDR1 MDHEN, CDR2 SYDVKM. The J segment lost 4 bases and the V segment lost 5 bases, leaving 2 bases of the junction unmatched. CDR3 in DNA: TGTGCCAGCAGTGCAGGGGGAAATCAGCCCCAGCATTTT. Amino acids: CASSAGGNQPQHF.

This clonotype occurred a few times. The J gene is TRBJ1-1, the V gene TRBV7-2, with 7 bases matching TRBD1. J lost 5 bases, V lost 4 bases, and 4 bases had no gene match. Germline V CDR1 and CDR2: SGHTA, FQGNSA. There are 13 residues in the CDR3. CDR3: CASSSRQGTEAFF. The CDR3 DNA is TGTGCCAGCAGCTCGCGACAGGGAACTGAAGCTTTCTTT. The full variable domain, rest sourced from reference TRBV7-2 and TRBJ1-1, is GAGVSQSPSNKVTEKGKDVELRCDPISGHTALYWYRQSLGQGLEFLIYFQGNSAPDKSGLPSDRFSAERTGGSVSTLTIQRTQQEDSAVYLCASSSRQGTEAFFGQGTRLTVV.

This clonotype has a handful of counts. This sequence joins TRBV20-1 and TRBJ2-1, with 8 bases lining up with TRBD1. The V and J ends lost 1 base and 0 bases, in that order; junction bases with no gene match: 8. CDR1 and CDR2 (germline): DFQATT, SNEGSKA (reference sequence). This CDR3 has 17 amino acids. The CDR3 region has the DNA TGCAGTGCTAGAGGTGACAGGGGTAAGGGCTCCTACAATGAGCAGTTCTTC. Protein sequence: CSARGDRGKGSYNEQFF.

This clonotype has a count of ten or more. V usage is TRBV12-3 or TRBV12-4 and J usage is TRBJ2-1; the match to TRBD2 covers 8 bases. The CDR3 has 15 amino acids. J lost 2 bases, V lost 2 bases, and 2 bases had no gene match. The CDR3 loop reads CASSLSSGAYNEQFF. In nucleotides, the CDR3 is TGTGCCAGCAGTTTAAGTAGCGGGGCCTACAATGAGCAGTTCTTC.

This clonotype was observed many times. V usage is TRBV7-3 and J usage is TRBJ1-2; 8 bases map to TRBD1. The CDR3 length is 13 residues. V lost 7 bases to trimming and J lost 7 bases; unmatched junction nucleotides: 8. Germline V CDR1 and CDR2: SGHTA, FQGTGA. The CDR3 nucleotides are TGTGCCAGCACCCAAGACAGGGGAGGTGGCTACACCTTC. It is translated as CASTQDRGGGYTF.

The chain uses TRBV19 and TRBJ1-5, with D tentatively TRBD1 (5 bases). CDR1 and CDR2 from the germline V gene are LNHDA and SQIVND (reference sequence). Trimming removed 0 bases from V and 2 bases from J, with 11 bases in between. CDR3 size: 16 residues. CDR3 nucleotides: TGTGCCAGTAGTATAGATGGTAGGGGAGGCAATCAGCCCCAGCATTTT. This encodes CASSIDGRGGNQPQHF.

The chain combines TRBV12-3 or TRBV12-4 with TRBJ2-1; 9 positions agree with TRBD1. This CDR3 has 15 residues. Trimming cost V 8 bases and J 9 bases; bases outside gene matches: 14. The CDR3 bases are TGTGCCAGCTATGACGGGACAGGGAGACAGGTTGAGCAGTTCTTC. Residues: CASYDGTGRQVEQFF.

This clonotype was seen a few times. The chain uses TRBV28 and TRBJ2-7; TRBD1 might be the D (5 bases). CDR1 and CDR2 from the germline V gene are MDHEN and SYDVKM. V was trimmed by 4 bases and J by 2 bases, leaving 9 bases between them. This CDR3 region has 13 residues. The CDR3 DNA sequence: TGTGCCAGCAGTTCCCCGGACACCTACGAGCAGTACTTC. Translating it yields CASSSPDTYEQYF.

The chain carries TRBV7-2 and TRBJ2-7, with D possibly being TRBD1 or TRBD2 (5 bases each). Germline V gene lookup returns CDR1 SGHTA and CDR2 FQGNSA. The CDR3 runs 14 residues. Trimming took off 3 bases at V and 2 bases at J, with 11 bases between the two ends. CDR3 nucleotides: TGTGCCAGCAGCTTTGGGGGAAGTGCCTACGAGCAGTACTTC. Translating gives CASSFGGSAYEQYF.